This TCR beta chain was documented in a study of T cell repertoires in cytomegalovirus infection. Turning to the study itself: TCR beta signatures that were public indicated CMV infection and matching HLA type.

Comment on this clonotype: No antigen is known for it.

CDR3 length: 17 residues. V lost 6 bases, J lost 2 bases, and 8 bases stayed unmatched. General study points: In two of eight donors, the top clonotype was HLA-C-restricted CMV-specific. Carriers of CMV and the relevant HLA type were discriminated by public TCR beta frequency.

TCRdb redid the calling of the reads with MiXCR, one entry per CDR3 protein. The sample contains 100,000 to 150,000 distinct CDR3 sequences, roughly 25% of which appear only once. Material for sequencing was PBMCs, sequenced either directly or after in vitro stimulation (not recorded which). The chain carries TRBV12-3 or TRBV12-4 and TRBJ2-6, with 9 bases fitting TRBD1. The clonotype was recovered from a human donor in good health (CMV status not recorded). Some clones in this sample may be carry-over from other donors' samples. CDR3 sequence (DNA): TGTGCCAGCAGGGGGGACAGGGCGAGAACTGGGGCCAACGTCCTGACTTTC. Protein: CASRGDRARTGANVLTF.